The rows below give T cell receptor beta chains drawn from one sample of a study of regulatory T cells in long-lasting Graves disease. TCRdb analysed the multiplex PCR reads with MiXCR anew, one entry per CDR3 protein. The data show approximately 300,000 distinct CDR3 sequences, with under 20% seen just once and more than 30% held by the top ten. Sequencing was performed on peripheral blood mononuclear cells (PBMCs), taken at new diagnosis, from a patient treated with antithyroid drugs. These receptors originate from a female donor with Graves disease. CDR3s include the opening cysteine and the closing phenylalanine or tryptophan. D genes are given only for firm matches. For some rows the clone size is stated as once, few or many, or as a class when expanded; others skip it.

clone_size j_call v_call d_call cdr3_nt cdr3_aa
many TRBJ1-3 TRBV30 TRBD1 TGTGCCTGGAGTAGGGACAGTGCCTCTGGAAACACCATATATTTT CAWSRDSASGNTIYF
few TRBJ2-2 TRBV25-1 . TGTGCCAGCAGTAATACTAGAGACACCGGGGAGCTGTTTTTT CASSNTRDTGELFF
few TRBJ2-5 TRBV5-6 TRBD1 TGTGCCAGCAGCGGCCGTGGGACAGAAGAGACCCAGTACTTC CASSGRGTEETQYF
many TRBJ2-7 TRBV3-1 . TGTGCCAGCAGCTTTGGGACTGGCTACGAGCAGTACTTC CASSFGTGYEQYF
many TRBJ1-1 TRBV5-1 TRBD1 TGCGCCAGCAGCCCTCAGGGGGCAAGTGTACCTGAAGCTTTCTTT CASSPQGASVPEAFF
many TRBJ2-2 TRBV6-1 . TGTGCCAGCAGCCCCCTGGCAGGGGACACCGGGGAGCTGTTTTTT CASSPLAGDTGELFF
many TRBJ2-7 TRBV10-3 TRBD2 TGTGCCATCCGCCGGACTAGCGGGACCTACGAGCAGTACTTC CAIRRTSGTYEQYF
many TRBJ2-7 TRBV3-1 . TGTGCCAGCAGCCAGACGGCCTACGAGCAGTACTTC CASSQTAYEQYF
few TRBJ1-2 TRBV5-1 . TGCGCCAGCAGCTTGGGCGACAGTCCGAACTATGGCTACACCTTC CASSLGDSPNYGYTF
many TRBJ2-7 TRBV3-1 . TGTGCCAGCAGCCGCGGGCCCAGCCAGCAGTACTTC CASSRGPSQQYF
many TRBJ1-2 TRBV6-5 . TGTGCCAGCAGTTACTCCAGACCACACCTTAACTATGGCTACACCTTC CASSYSRPHLNYGYTF
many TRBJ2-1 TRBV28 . TGTGCCAGCAGTTTACCGGGAGAGGTCGAGTTCTTC CASSLPGEVEFF
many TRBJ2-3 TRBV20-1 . TGCAGTGCTAGACCCCCGGGCAGGGTCACAGATACGCAGTATTTT CSARPPGRVTDTQYF
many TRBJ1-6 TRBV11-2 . TGTGCCAGCAGCTTACAGCCAACACTGGAGTCACCCCTCCACTTT CASSLQPTLESPLHF
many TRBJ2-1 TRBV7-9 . TGTGCCAGCAGCTTAGCCGAGGGCAATGAGCAGTTCTTC CASSLAEGNEQFF
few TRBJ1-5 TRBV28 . TGTGCCAGCAGTTTCCCGCGAGGGGGGAATCAGCCCCAGCATTTT CASSFPRGGNQPQHF
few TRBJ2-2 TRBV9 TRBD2 TGTGCCAGCAGCGCCAGCGGGAGGGCCGACACCGGGGAGCTGTTTTTT CASSASGRADTGELFF
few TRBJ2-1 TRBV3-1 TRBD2 TGTGCCAGCTGTTACTCGGGACTAGCGGGAGATAAAGGCTACAATGAGCAGTTCTTC CASCYSGLAGDKGYNEQFF
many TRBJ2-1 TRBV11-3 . TGTGCCAGCAGCTTAGGGAGGCGGACTTCAAGCTCCTACAATGAGCAGTTCTTC CASSLGRRTSSSYNEQFF
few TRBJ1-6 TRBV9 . TGTGCCAGCAGACCAGATCCTAATTCACCCCTCCACTTT CASRPDPNSPLHF
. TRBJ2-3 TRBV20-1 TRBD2 TGCAGTGCTAGTAGACTAGCGGGAGGGCCACATACGCAGTATTTT CSASRLAGGPHTQYF
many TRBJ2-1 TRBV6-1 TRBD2 TGTGCCAGCACCTCACTAGCGGGCGTCAATGAGCAGTTCTTC CASTSLAGVNEQFF